The present T cell receptor beta chain was sequenced within a study of CD8+ T cells in alopecia areata (dated by TCRdb to the late 2010s). Describing the broader study: Treated patients were enrolled in an open-label pilot trial of oral tofacitinib at 5 to 10 mg twice daily for moderate-to-severe alopecia areata. The SALT score, which quantifies the percentage of affected scalp surface area, was used to measure disease severity in treated patients. Scalp clonality was compared across normal scalp (n=4), patchy alopecia areata scalp (n=8), and alopecia totalis/universalis scalp (n=8). Tofacitinib was administered for 6 to 18 months, and 6 months of follow-up off drug were then conducted to assess delayed response and recurrence. In humans, TCRbeta sequencing was performed on scalp tissue and on sorted CD4+ and CD8+ peripheral blood T cells from healthy controls and from patients with patchy or totalis/universalis alopecia areata. High-throughput TCRbeta sequencing was used to examine T cell clonal expansion in alopecia areata in both the C3H/HeJ mouse model and human patients. RNA was obtained with the PAXgene miRNA kit for fixed scalp, the miRNeasy kit for PBMCs, and the RNeasy kit for mouse skin. Amplification of TCRbeta CDR3 regions was done by immunoSEQ multiplex PCR using 35 Vbeta forward primers and 13 Jbeta reverse primers. Patients on tofacitinib were biopsied at baseline and after 4 and 24 weeks of treatment, and several of the patients also had a later scalp biopsy. Overall study outcomes, separate from this receptor: The treated cohort was small, with a single nonresponder, so links between baseline CD8+ expansion and response need larger studies. Compared with mice, TCR sequences shared between patients were less clear, possibly partly because of HLA diversity across the patient population. Lesional scalp, especially in alopecia totalis/universalis, showed higher clonality and more expanded CD8+ clones than normal scalp, suggesting antigenic drive. Unlike mouse skin, which is dominated by gammadelta T cells, normal human skin has resident alphabeta T cells that are also sequenced, and this complicates analysis of the scalp TCR repertoire. With tofacitinib, both scalp clonality and the number of expanded CD8+ clones among the top 100 scalp clones went down significantly. Many expanded lesional clones persisted in scalp and blood during tofacitinib treatment, which may partly explain relapse after stopping treatment.

The treatment or condition tag for this specimen amounts to: oral pan-JAK inhibitor, 5-10 mg twice daily. Peripheral blood and lesional scalp punch biopsies were obtained from patients with alopecia areata. PBMCs were separated by density centrifugation and stained for CD3, CD4 and CD8, after which CD4+ and CD8+ T cells were sorted on a FACSAria. About this clone: This clone's antigen is unknown. Base qualities are not recorded, but no much larger clone differs from it by a single base.

The germline ends are 4 bases apart after V is trimmed by 3 bases and J by 5 bases. As encoded in the germline V gene, CDR1 is MGHRA while CDR2 is YSYEKL. CDR3 length: 11 amino acids, cysteine to phenylalanine. Only the CDR3 part of the read is kept: 33 bases, read in frame from the first base. The method was the immunoSEQ multiplex PCR assay. To provide template for TCR sequencing, every sample had RNA extracted and reverse transcribed into cDNA. SuperScript III was used for first-strand cDNA synthesis, primed with a 2:1 mix of oligo-dT and random hexamers. Amplification bias was assessed with a synthetic immune receptor repertoire, and residual bias was removed computationally. Per the original workflow: After raw reads were preprocessed to remove errors, the CDR3 was defined following IMGT conventions as running from the conserved cysteine to phenylalanine. To get clonality, Shannon entropy was normalized by log2 of the number of productive unique TCRs and the result was subtracted from 1. Whether each scalp clone was CD4 or CD8 was inferred by checking scalp TCRbeta sequences against the CD4 and CD8 repertoires from sorted blood. As stored in TCRdb, this immuneACCESS dataset retains in-frame rearrangements with V and J assigned. A fraction of the clones does not appear; measured against another copy, unresolved V genes explain less than half of the discrepancy, and the remainder lacks a known reason. That table is the source of V, J and clone size, and D and trimming were worked out from the DNA. The sample data list about 180,000 clones, and around 49% of these were observed just once. The biggest ten clones account for roughly a tenth of the sample.

The rearranged chain carries TRBV4-1 and TRBJ2-5; the D gene cannot be resolved reliably. This clonotype was obtained from a human donor with alopecia areata. Source: CD8+ T cells sorted from blood, taken between weeks 51 and 52, from a patient treated with tofacitinib. The DNA sequence follows: TGCGCCAGCAGCCATCAGGAGACCCAGTACTTC. This is translated as CASSHQETQYF.